The 5 T cell receptor beta chains below all came from one sample that was sequenced in a study of T cell repertoires in cytomegalovirus infection. No antigen has been assigned to these receptors. TCRdb recomputed calls from the reads with MiXCR, one row per CDR3 protein. Of some 500,000 distinct CDR3 sequences listed, almost 40% are singletons. Sequencing used cultured PBMCs, obtained from culture after CMV antigen stimulation. The receptor set was obtained from a human donor in good health (CMV status not recorded). Some clones in this sample may be carry-over from other donors' samples.

This clonotype appeared a few times. The V and J genes are TRBV20-1 and TRBJ2-5, with D possibly TRBD2 on 6 matching bases. The CDR3 sequence is 12 residues long. Germline CDR1 and CDR2: DFQATT and SNEGSKA (reference sequence). In DNA, the CDR3 is TGCAGCGCTTCGGGACTGGGGGAGACCCAGTACTTC. Its translation: CSASGLGETQYF.

This clonotype has just a few counts. The chain joins TRBV25-1 to TRBJ2-2; either TRBD1 or TRBD2 may supply D (6 bases each). This CDR3 region has 15 residues. CDR1 and CDR2 (germline): MGHDK, SYGVNS. V was trimmed by 8 bases and J by 1 base, leaving 14 bases between them. The CDR3 DNA follows: TGTGCCAGCCGCCCCGGGGGCATGAACACCGGGGAGCTGTTTTTT. Amino acids: CASRPGGMNTGELFF.

This clonotype has a handful of counts. The rearrangement uses TRBV7-8 and TRBJ2-2, with D possibly matching TRBD2 (7 bases). Trimming pared 7 bases from V and 3 bases from J, leaving 18 bases between. The length of the CDR3 is 16 residues. Per germline, CDR1 SGHVS and CDR2 FQNEAQ. The DNA for the CDR3 is TGTGCCAGCACTAAAGGGGGAGGGGCCCACACCGGGGAGCTGTTTTTT. Translating gives CASTKGGGAHTGELFF.

Many counts were recorded for this clonotype. The V call is TRBV7-2, the J call TRBJ2-1; 14 bases map to TRBD2. The CDR3 is made up of 13 amino acids. V was pared by 4 bases and J by 14 bases, with 4 bases of the junction left unmatched. Germline lookup yields CDR1 SGHTA and CDR2 FQGNSA. In nucleotides, the CDR3 is TGTGCCAGCAGCTCCGGGACTAGCGGGAGCGAGTTCTTC. Amino acids: CASSSGTSGSEFF.

This clonotype has a handful of counts. This sequence joins TRBV7-9 and TRBJ2-1; either TRBD1 or TRBD2 may fit D (5 bases each). Trimming removed 6 bases at V and 13 bases at J, with 28 bases between. The CDR3 runs to 16 residues. Germline loops: CDR1 SEHNR, CDR2 FQNEAQ (reference sequence). CDR3 protein: CASRAGFSDRSRDQFF. Written as DNA, the CDR3 is TGTGCCAGCAGGGCCGGATTCTCGGACCGGTCTAGGGACCAGTTCTTC. Supplemented by reference TRBV7-9 and TRBJ2-1, the full variable domain reads DTGVSQNPRHKITKRGQNVTFRCDPISEHNRLYWYRQTLGQGPEFLTYFQNEAQLEKSRLLSDRFSAERPKGSFSTLEIQRTEQGDSAMYLCASRAGFSDRSRDQFFGPGTRLTVL.